A selection of T cell receptor beta chains follows, all from one sample in a study of monozygotic twins with inflammatory bowel disease. TCRdb re-called the 5' RACE reads and shows each CDR3 protein once, DNA omitted. This table lists some 330,000 distinct CDR3 sequences. The sequencing sample was made of blood. These receptors came from a human donor with ulcerative colitis or Crohn's disease, or a healthy co-twin of an affected twin (not recorded which). The CDR3 runs from the conserved cysteine through the conserved F or W. The order of the fields is V gene, J gene, CDR3 protein.

TRBV5-1,TRBJ2-2,CASSFGTANTGELFF
TRBV4-3,TRBJ2-3,CASSQYRDTARTDTQYF
TRBV20-1,TRBJ1-1,CSASPGQDGSEAFF
TRBV7-9,TRBJ2-7,CASSASHSGQYF
TRBV7-2,TRBJ1-4,CASSSGHGLVANEKLFF
TRBV6-1,TRBJ2-7,CASMGEAPSSYEQYF
TRBV18,TRBJ2-1,CASSPSGSSYEQFF
TRBV7-9,TRBJ1-1,CASIGKNTEAFF
TRBV7-6,TRBJ1-2,CASSRDRGDGGYTF
TRBV7-9,TRBJ2-1,CASSLRGPTGGEQFF
TRBV5-5,TRBJ1-5,CASSGSGTEGSNQPQHF
TRBV7-2,TRBJ1-1,CASSSRTSGTEAFF
TRBV20-1,TRBJ1-1,CSAIRGPGTEAFF
TRBV12-3/TRBV12-4,TRBJ2-5,CASSPYQDTTGDGETQYF
TRBV7-2,TRBJ2-5,CASSFDWAGQETQYF
TRBV9,TRBJ2-7,CASAKGDLSSYEQYF
TRBV7-3,TRBJ2-3,CASSSSGGYDTQYF
TRBV6-1,TRBJ2-7,CASGKTGTAYEQYF
TRBV11-2,TRBJ2-7,CASSLATDRPTYEQYF
TRBV27,TRBJ2-7,CASSPYDGYYEQYF
TRBV7-9,TRBJ1-1,CASSARTVENTEAFF